This TCR beta chain derives from a study of blood T cells in healthy people across ages (dated by TCRdb to the mid-2010s). With respect to the entire study: Template switching captured roughly one uniquely barcoded TCR beta cDNA molecule per two T cells in model experiments. Donors were grouped into four age groups: young (average about 15 years), middle-aged (about 40), aged (62) and long-lived (approximately 75). To track age-related changes in TCR beta repertoire diversity, the study relied on deep sequencing normalized with unique cDNA molecular identifiers. The study analyzed two additional independent replicas of 1 million unique cDNA reads from the same blood draw for two donors, one aged 18 to 30 and one aged 80 or older. To avoid experimental bias, donors of different ages were spread randomly across the sequencing lanes. Overall study results and their limits: Estimates of total diversity based on one million sequenced T cells were considered lower bounds and underestimates. Donor CMV infection status was unknown, potentially confounding age-related changes in expanded clonotypes. Bulk unsorted PBMC profiling prevented conclusive comparison of naive and antigen-experienced compartments. A strong correlation was found between observed TCR beta diversity and the percentage of naive T cells measured by flow cytometry. The long-lived group showed more naive CD4+ T cells, fewer expanded clones and increased TCR diversity than the aged group, suggesting age selection. Observed TCR beta diversity per million T cells fell roughly linearly with age, and a significant reduction was already apparent by age about 43.

CDR1 and CDR2, per the germline V gene, are MGHRA and YSYEKL. Counted from cysteine to phenylalanine, this CDR3 has 17 amino acids. Only the CDR3 portion is preserved as DNA: 51 bases, with reading frame beginning at the first base. For this chain, trimming is 1 base at the V end and 3 bases at the J end, and the number of junction bases without a gene match is 7. Library generation was performed with 5' RACE. The instrument given in TCRdb is Illumina HiSeq 2500. A second PCR of about 7 to 12 cycles was performed with a sample-barcoded 5' primer and a J-beta primer mix. A unique molecular identifier was introduced onto each TCR beta cDNA molecule by a template-switch 5' adaptor carrying 12 random nucleotides. Each sample yielded at least 3 million CDR3-containing paired-end reads. The Mint cDNA synthesis kit, primed by a TRBC-specific oligonucleotide, was used to synthesize first-strand cDNA from all RNA. Following uracil-DNA glycosylase treatment, a first 18-cycle PCR with universal primers M1SS and BC2_uni_R was performed on all cDNA. The study's processing was this. Normalization of each sample was performed by random selection of 1 million high-quality reads, each carrying a distinct molecular identifier. Instead of being binned into consensus sequences, reads that shared molecular identifiers were thrown out. MiTCR, set to a Q25 quality threshold and the strictest error-elimination algorithm, was used for CDR3 identification, clonotype clustering and error correction. A nonparametric unseen species model with Euler transformation was used to estimate lower-bound total TCR beta diversity. TCRdb reworked the public reads: Q25 trimming with fastp, MiXCR clone assembly, productive beta chains retained. Rows are combined by CDR3 protein, so each entry shows the most common genes and DNA. The V and J calls and clone size come from TCRdb's table, not from the authors' own analysis. The sample table holds around 850,000 distinct CDR3 sequences, of which about 34% were seen once. The ten largest clones represent 13% of the sample.

This clonotype was counted a few times. Its antigen is unknown. Base qualities are not at hand, and no much larger clone is one base apart. Systemically healthy Caucasian individuals from Russia, roughly 40 in total and aged roughly 6 to 95 years, were included as donors. Each donor gave about 9.8 milliliters of peripheral blood, drawn into EDTA-treated Vacutainer tubes. Ficoll-Paque density-gradient centrifugation was used to isolate PBMCs, with at least 6.5 million obtained per sample. Trizol reagent was used to extract total RNA from the PBMCs, yielding at least 6 micrograms per sample. Naive CD45RAhigh/CD27high T cell percentages were measured by flow cytometry on a PBMC aliquot from every donor.

Rearrangement joined TRBV4-1 to TRBJ2-1; a stretch of 9 junction bases matches TRBD2. The sample consisted of blood. The TCR was taken from a man between 18 and 35 years old in good health. The DNA reads as follows: TGCGCCAGCAGCCAAGGGAGAGCGGGGGGTTACTACAATGAGCAGTTCTTC. This is translated as CASSQGRAGGYYNEQFF.